These 7 T cell receptor beta chains came from one sample sequenced in a study of CD8+ T cells in alopecia areata. Indicated treatment: oral pan-JAK inhibitor, 5-10 mg twice daily. cDNA reverse transcribed from extracted RNA served as the sequencing template. Generated by immunoSEQ multiplex PCR, the TCRdb table keeps only in-frame clones and is missing some. The table records under 200,000 clones, 60% to 75% of them present only once. The source was CD4+ T cells sorted from blood, collected at week 24, from a patient treated with tofacitinib. The receptors derive from a human donor with alopecia areata.

This clone was observed once. The chain combines TRBV7-8 with TRBJ2-2; D may be TRBD1 (7 bases). This CDR3 region has 15 residues. Deletions cut 2 bases from V and 5 bases from J, with 12 bases between. Germline CDR1 is SGHVS and CDR2 is FQNEAQ. CDR3 residues: CASSLSRGATGELFF. As DNA, the CDR3 is TGTGCCAGCAGCTTATCCAGGGGGGCTACCGGGGAGCTGTTTTTT.

The DNA of the CDR3 is TGTGCCAGCAGTTCGTTACCGGGACAGGGGATGTATGGCTACACCTTC. Protein product: CASSSLPGQGMYGYTF. The chain carries TRBV6-5 and TRBJ1-2, with TRBD1 matching 10 bases. V was pared by 4 bases and J by 5 bases, with 10 bases of the junction left unmatched. The CDR3 has 16 residues. Germline CDR1 MNHEY, CDR2 SVGAGI.

V usage is TRBV23-1 and J usage is TRBJ1-2; TRBD1 is a possible D gene (5 bases). TRBV23-1 is an ORF for which the function is uncertain. V lost 2 bases, J lost 0 bases, and 13 bases lay in between. The CDR3 length is 16 residues. CDR3 in DNA: TGCGCCAGCAGTCAAGAGACCCTGACAGCTAACTATGGCTACACCTTC. Residues: CASSQETLTANYGYTF.

The V and J genes are TRBV10-3 and TRBJ1-1, with 7 bases that match TRBD1. Germline CDR1 ENHRY, CDR2 SYGVKD. Trimming at V came to 4 bases and at J to 4 bases, leaving 0 bases not matched to a gene. The CDR3 runs 12 residues. The CDR3 DNA reads TGTGCCATCAGTGGACAGGGCACTGAAGCTTTCTTT. Translated, it gives CAISGQGTEAFF.

CDR3 DNA: TGTGCCTGGACCCCCGGACAGTCCAAGGGGTCGGCTGGGGCCAACGTCCTGACTTTC. Protein: CAWTPGQSKGSAGANVLTF. The J gene is TRBJ2-6, the V gene TRBV30; possibly TRBD1 for D (6 bases). Per the germline V gene, CDR1 is GTSNPN and CDR2 is SVGIG (reference sequence). CDR3 length: 19 amino acids. Trimming shortened V by 4 bases and J by 2 bases, and 24 bases separated the two germline ends.

V and J are TRBV7-9 and TRBJ1-5; D not resolved. V lost 5 bases and J lost 1, with 6 bases in between. CDR1 and CDR2 (germline): SEHNR, FQNEAQ (reference sequence). The CDR3 has 13 amino acids. CDR3: CASSPTSNQPQHF. The DNA of the CDR3 is TGTGCCAGCAGCCCCACAAGCAATCAGCCCCAGCATTTT.

CDR3 DNA: TGTGCCAGCAGGGCTACTAGCATTCAGTACTTC. It encodes CASRATSIQYF. V and J are TRBV6-6 and TRBJ2-4; perhaps TRBD2 as D (5 bases). This CDR3 spans 11 amino acids. Germline CDR1 is MNHNY and CDR2 is SVGAGI (reference sequence). V lost 6 bases to trimming and J lost 9 bases, with 9 bases between them.